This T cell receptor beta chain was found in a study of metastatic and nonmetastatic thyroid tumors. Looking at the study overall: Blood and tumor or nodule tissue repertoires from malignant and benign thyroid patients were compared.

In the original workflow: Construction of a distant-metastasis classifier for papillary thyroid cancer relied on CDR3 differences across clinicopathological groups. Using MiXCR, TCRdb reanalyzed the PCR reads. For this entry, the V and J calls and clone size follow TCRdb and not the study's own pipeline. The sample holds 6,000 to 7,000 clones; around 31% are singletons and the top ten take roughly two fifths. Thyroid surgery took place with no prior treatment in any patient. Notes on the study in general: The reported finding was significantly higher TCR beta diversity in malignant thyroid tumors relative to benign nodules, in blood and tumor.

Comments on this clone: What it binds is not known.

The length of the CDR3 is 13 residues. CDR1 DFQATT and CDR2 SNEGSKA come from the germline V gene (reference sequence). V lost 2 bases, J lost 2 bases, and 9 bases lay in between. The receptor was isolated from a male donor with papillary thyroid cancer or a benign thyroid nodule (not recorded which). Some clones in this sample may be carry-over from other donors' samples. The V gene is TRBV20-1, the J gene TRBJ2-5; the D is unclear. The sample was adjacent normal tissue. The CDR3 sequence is CSARPSGQETQYF. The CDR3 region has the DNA TGCAGTGCTAGACCGTCAGGACAAGAGACCCAGTACTTC.